A single sample gave rise to the 17 T cell receptor beta chains below, sequenced in a study of blood T cell repertoires in COVID-19 (dated by TCRdb to the early 2020s). Library generation was performed with the immunoSEQ multiplex PCR assay. In its TCRdb copy, this immuneACCESS table keeps in-frame sequences only and misses some clones. Where compared with another copy, unresolved V genes explain less than half of these, and the others have no known cause. Counted in this sample were 95,000 to 150,000 clones; about 90% of them appeared once. The ten largest clones capture around 2% of the sample. The source material was peripheral blood. These receptors were obtained from a man in his fifties or sixties with COVID-19, enrolled during active disease.

The rearrangement joins TRBV4-1 to TRBJ2-1; 14 bases fit TRBD2. The ends lost 0 bases at V and 7 bases at J; junction bases unmatched: 5. Germline CDR1 and CDR2: MGHRA and YSYEKL. The CDR3 consists of 17 residues. CDR3 DNA sequence: TGCGCCAGCAGCCAAGACTGGGGACTAGCGGGAGTAAATGAGCAGTTCTTC. It translates to CASSQDWGLAGVNEQFF.

The J gene is TRBJ1-2, the V gene TRBV7-9; the D gene is possibly TRBD1 (5 bases). V was pared by 6 bases and J by 7 bases, with 12 bases between. The V gene's germline CDR1 is SEHNR and CDR2 FQNEAQ (reference sequence). The CDR3 is made up of 12 amino acids. The chain's CDR3 is CASRLLQGGYTF. DNA for the CDR3: TGTGCCAGCAGACTCCTTCAGGGTGGCTACACCTTC.

In this sample, this clone turned up a few times. The V and J genes are TRBV2 and TRBJ1-1; no firm D call. Germline V gives CDR1 SNHLY, CDR2 FYNNEI. The CDR3 runs to 12 residues. Between the trimmed V and J ends, which lost 1 base and 12 bases, there was a span of 12 bases. DNA for the CDR3: TGTGCCAGCAGTGAAGACTCGCGCGTTCCTTTCTTT. Translation: CASSEDSRVPFF.

The V call is TRBV10-2, the J call TRBJ2-3; 13 nucleotides agree with TRBD2. V lost 6 bases to trimming and J lost 3 bases; unmatched junction nucleotides: 0. The germline V gene has CDR1 WSHSY and CDR2 SAAADI. The CDR3 has 14 amino acids. Here the CDR3 reads CASRGLAGTDTQYF. The CDR3, as DNA: TGCGCCAGCAGGGGACTAGCGGGAACAGATACGCAGTATTTT.

This clone was counted once. This chain uses TRBV15 with TRBJ2-4; D perhaps matches TRBD2 (6 bases). This CDR3 region has 15 residues. Looked up from germline, CDR1 is LNHNV and CDR2 is YYDKDF (reference sequence). The V end was cut by 1 base, the J end by 7 bases, with 14 bases between. The CDR3 protein is CATSRVWRDSNIQYF. The DNA for the CDR3 is TGTGCCACCAGCAGAGTGTGGAGGGACTCTAACATTCAGTACTTC.

V and J are TRBV3-1 (or the pseudogene TRBV3-2) and TRBJ2-5, with 7 bases identical to TRBD2. The germline gives CDR1 LGHDT, CDR2 YNNKEL (reference sequence). The CDR3 length is 17 residues. Trimming cost V 4 bases and J 5 bases; bases outside gene matches: 16. Written as DNA, the CDR3 is TGTGCCAGCAGCCGGGAGAGAAGCGGGGACCTGCGGGAGACCCAGTACTTC. Amino acids: CASSRERSGDLRETQYF.

This chain uses TRBV2 with TRBJ2-1; 10 nucleotides line up with TRBD2. The germline V gene encodes CDR1 SNHLY and CDR2 FYNNEI. This CDR3 is built from 17 residues. Trimming took 6 bases from V and 8 from J; bases not matched to a gene: 16. The CDR3 DNA sequence: TGTGCCAGCAGCAACCTAACCGGGACTAGCGTTTTCTATGAGCAGTTCTTC. Protein: CASSNLTGTSVFYEQFF.

This chain joins TRBV28 and TRBJ1-2; 8 bases match TRBD1. The CDR3 runs to 14 residues. J was trimmed by 4 bases and V by 6 bases; bases with no gene match: 7. Looked up from germline, CDR1 is MDHEN and CDR2 is SYDVKM. Here the CDR3 reads CASRRTGLSYGYTF. As DNA, the CDR3 is TGTGCCAGCAGACGGACAGGGTTATCCTATGGCTACACCTTC.

This clone was seen a few times. The chain has TRBV28 and TRBJ2-1; 7 positions match TRBD2. V gave up 5 bases and J gave up 3 bases; unmatched junction bases: 16. There are 18 residues in the CDR3. Per germline, CDR1 MDHEN and CDR2 SYDVKM. The CDR3: CASSTSSEGLTLYNEQFF. The DNA of the CDR3 is TGTGCCAGCAGTACCTCATCGGAGGGACTAACACTCTACAATGAGCAGTTCTTC.

The chain uses TRBV5-1 and TRBJ2-3; a possible D gene is TRBD1 (6 bases). The germline V and J ends were trimmed by 4 bases and 4 bases, with 10 bases remaining between them. Looked up from germline, CDR1 is SGHRS and CDR2 is YFSETQ. The CDR3 runs to 13 residues. The CDR3 coding sequence is TGCGCCAGCAGCAACACAGGGTCAGATACGCAGTATTTT. Its protein is CASSNTGSDTQYF.

The chain links TRBV12-3 or TRBV12-4 to TRBJ2-5, with TRBD1 matching over 11 bases. J lost 5 bases, V lost 8 bases, and 4 bases had no gene match. There are 13 residues in the CDR3. Here the CDR3 reads CASGQGAFETQYF. In DNA, the CDR3 is TGTGCCAGCGGACAGGGGGCTTTTGAGACCCAGTACTTC.

V and J are TRBV5-1 and TRBJ2-1; D gene unclear. Per germline, CDR1 SGHRS and CDR2 YFSETQ. V was cut by 2 bases and J by 9 bases, with 9 bases left in between. CDR3 length equals 12 residues. CDR3 DNA sequence: TGCGCCAGCAGCTTCAACTACGGTGAGCAGTTCTTC. Protein product: CASSFNYGEQFF.

This clone was seen once. The chain carries TRBV4-1 and TRBJ1-1; unclear D gene. The CDR3 runs to 13 residues. With 0 bases removed from V and 4 bases from J, the gap between germline ends came to 6 bases. Germline CDR1 MGHRA, CDR2 YSYEKL. CDR3 in amino acids: CASSQEYSTEAFF. CDR3 DNA: TGCGCCAGCAGCCAAGAATACAGCACTGAAGCTTTCTTT.

The rearrangement links TRBV9 to TRBJ2-1, with TRBD2 matching over 8 bases. Germline V lookup: CDR1 SGDLS, CDR2 YYNGEE. This CDR3 has 15 amino acids. V lost 0 bases and J lost 7; bases outside the gene matches: 6. The CDR3: CASSVVGSGINEQFF. For the CDR3, the DNA is TGTGCCAGCAGCGTAGTGGGTAGCGGGATAAATGAGCAGTTCTTC.

This chain joins TRBV11-2 and TRBJ2-2; D perhaps matches TRBD1 (5 bases). The CDR3 totals 14 residues. CDR1 SGHAT and CDR2 FQNNGV come from the germline V gene. The V end was cut by 5 bases, the J end by 2 bases, with 9 bases between. In DNA, the CDR3 is TGTGCCAGCAGCCTGGACATTAACACCGGGGAGCTGTTTTTT. Its protein is CASSLDINTGELFF.

V usage is TRBV28 and J usage is TRBJ1-1; possible D gene TRBD1, 6 bases. The CDR3 sequence is 15 residues long. V lost 6 bases, J lost 1 base, and 15 bases lay in between. Looked up from germline, CDR1 is MDHEN and CDR2 is SYDVKM. The CDR3, as DNA: TGTGCCAGCAGCCCCGCAGGGGAAGGGAACACTGAAGCTTTCTTT. Translation gives CASSPAGEGNTEAFF.

The chain links TRBV6-5 to TRBJ1-5, with D tentatively TRBD1 (6 bases). Per the germline V gene, CDR1 is MNHEY and CDR2 is SVGAGI. CDR3 size: 15 residues. Trimming stripped 6 bases from V and 11 bases from J, with 23 bases between. The CDR3 region has the DNA TGTGCCAGCAGATCCCTTGGGGGCAGCTTGGAGGCCCAGCATTTT. Amino acids: CASRSLGGSLEAQHF.